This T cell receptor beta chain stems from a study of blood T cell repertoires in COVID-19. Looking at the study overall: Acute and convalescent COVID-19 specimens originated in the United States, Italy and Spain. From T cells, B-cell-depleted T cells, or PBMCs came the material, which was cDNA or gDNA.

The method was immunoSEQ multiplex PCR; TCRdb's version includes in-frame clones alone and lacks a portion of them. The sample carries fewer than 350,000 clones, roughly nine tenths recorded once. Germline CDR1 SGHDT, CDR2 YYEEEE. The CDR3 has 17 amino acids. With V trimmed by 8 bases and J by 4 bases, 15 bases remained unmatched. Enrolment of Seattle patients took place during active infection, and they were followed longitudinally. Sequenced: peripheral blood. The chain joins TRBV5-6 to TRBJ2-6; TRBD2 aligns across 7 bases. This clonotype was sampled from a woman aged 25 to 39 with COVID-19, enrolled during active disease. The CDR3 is CASTPGGRVGGANVLTF. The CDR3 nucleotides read TGTGCCAGTACTCCGGGAGGCAGGGTGGGAGGGGCCAACGTCCTGACTTTC. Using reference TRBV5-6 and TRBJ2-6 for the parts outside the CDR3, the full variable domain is DAGVTQSPTHLIKTRGQQVTLRCSPKSGHDTVSWYQQALGQGPQFIFQYYEEEERQRGNFPDRFSGHQFPNYSSELNVNALLLGDSALYLCASTPGGRVGGANVLTFGAGSRLTVL.